This is a list of T cell receptor beta chains from one sample in a study of cytomegalovirus exposure and HLA in healthy donors. Repertoires were generated with immunoSEQ multiplex PCR, while TCRdb's copy carries only in-frame clones and drops some. The table lists about 96,000 clones, under 80% of them singletons, with around 7.3% in the top ten. The sequencing input was PBMCs. These TCRs come from a man in his fifties in good health and CMV-seropositive. Each CDR3 is given with its conserved first and last residue. The D gene is left open where the match is weak. The listing skips clone size in some rows; elsewhere it reads once, few, many or a size class.

j_gene: TRBJ2-5; v_gene: TRBV7-2; abundance: -; d_gene: TRBD2; CDR3nt: TGTGCCAGCAGCTTCGGGATCGGGAGGGAGACCCAGTACTTC; CDR3aa: CASSFGIGRETQYF
j_gene: TRBJ1-1; v_gene: TRBV21-1; abundance: -; d_gene: -; CDR3nt: TGTGCCAGCAGCAAAACCCCCAGGGATGGTGTAGGGCGGAACACTGAAGCTTTCTTT; CDR3aa: CASSKTPRDGVGRNTEAFF
j_gene: TRBJ2-5; v_gene: TRBV29-1; abundance: few; d_gene: -; CDR3nt: TGCAGCGTTGGACCATCCTTCGGGGGGACCCAGTACTTC; CDR3aa: CSVGPSFGGTQYF
j_gene: TRBJ1-6; v_gene: TRBV5-5; abundance: few; d_gene: TRBD1; CDR3nt: TGTGCCAGCAGTCAAACCGGGACAGGGGTTTCACCCCTCCACTTT; CDR3aa: CASSQTGTGVSPLHF
j_gene: TRBJ2-1; v_gene: TRBV7-7; abundance: few; d_gene: -; CDR3nt: TGTGCTAGCAGCCCCGGGAGCTCCTACAATGAGCAGTTCTTC; CDR3aa: CASSPGSSYNEQFF
j_gene: TRBJ2-5; v_gene: TRBV30; abundance: -; d_gene: -; CDR3nt: TGTGCCTGGGACAGACAGGGAGGTCAAGAGACCCAGTACTTC; CDR3aa: CAWDRQGGQETQYF
j_gene: TRBJ2-7; v_gene: TRBV19; abundance: few; d_gene: TRBD2; CDR3nt: TGTGCCAGTAGGCGACTAGCGGGGGCGAACTACGAGCAGTACTTC; CDR3aa: CASRRLAGANYEQYF
j_gene: TRBJ1-1; v_gene: TRBV6-1; abundance: -; d_gene: -; CDR3nt: TGTGCCAGCAGTGTACGGACTCTAAACACTGAAGCTTTCTTT; CDR3aa: CASSVRTLNTEAFF
j_gene: TRBJ1-5; v_gene: TRBV18; abundance: -; d_gene: TRBD1; CDR3nt: TGTGCCAGCTCACCTACGACAGGGGGAAATCAGCCCCAGCATTTT; CDR3aa: CASSPTTGGNQPQHF
j_gene: TRBJ2-3; v_gene: TRBV7-2; abundance: few; d_gene: TRBD2; CDR3nt: TGTGCCAGCAGCCCCAGGACTAGCGTTCCAGATACGCAGTATTTT; CDR3aa: CASSPRTSVPDTQYF
j_gene: TRBJ2-7; v_gene: TRBV9; abundance: -; d_gene: TRBD2; CDR3nt: TGTGCCAGCAGCCCGATGAGCGGGGGGGCGTTGGAGCAGTACTTC; CDR3aa: CASSPMSGGALEQYF
j_gene: TRBJ1-5; v_gene: TRBV9; abundance: -; d_gene: -; CDR3nt: TGTGCCAGCAGCGAACAGGCAGATCAGCCCCAGCATTTT; CDR3aa: CASSEQADQPQHF
j_gene: TRBJ2-1; v_gene: TRBV4-1; abundance: -; d_gene: -; CDR3nt: TGCGCCAGCAGCCAAACCGGGAGTCACAATGAGCAGTTCTTC; CDR3aa: CASSQTGSHNEQFF